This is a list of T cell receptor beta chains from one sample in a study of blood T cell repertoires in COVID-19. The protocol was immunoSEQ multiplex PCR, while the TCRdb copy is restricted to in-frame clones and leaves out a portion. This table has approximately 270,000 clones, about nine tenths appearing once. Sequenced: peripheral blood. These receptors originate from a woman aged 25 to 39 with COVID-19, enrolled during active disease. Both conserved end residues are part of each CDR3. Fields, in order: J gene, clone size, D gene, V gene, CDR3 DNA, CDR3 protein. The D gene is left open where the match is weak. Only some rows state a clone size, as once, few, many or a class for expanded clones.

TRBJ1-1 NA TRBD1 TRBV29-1 TGCAGCACCGGGACAGCGTACGAAGCTTTCTTT CSTGTAYEAFF
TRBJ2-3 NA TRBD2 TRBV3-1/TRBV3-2 TGTGCCAGCAGCCAAAGAGGCGGGAGTACGCAGTATTTT CASSQRGGSTQYF
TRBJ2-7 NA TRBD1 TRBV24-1 TGTGCCACCAGTGACGGACAGGGAGGATTCAACTCCTACGAGCAGTACTTC CATSDGQGGFNSYEQYF
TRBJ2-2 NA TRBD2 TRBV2 TGTGCCAGCAGGTCTGGACTAGCGGGGGGCCGTAACACCGGGGAGCTGTTTTTT CASRSGLAGGRNTGELFF
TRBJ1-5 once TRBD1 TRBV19 TGTGCCAGTAGTACTCGACAGGGGTCAATTAATCAGCCCCAGCATTTT CASSTRQGSINQPQHF
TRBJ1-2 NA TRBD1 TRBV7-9 TGTGCCAGCAGCGCACCGGACAGGGGCAGTGGCTACACCTTC CASSAPDRGSGYTF
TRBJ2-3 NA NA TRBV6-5 TGTGCCAGCAGTCCCTTGCGGGCAGATACGCAGTATTTT CASSPLRADTQYF
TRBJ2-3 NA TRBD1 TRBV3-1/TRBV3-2 TGTGCCAGCAGCCAAGTAGTTCCCCAGGGGGCGTGTTATACGCAGTATTTT CASSQVVPQGACYTQYF
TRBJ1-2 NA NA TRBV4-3 TGCGCCAGCAGCCAAGCGGCCGGAGGCTACTATGGCTACACCTTC CASSQAAGGYYGYTF
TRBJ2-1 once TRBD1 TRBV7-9 TGTGCCAGCAGCTCGGGGACAGGGGGCCTGAATGAGCAGTTCTTC CASSSGTGGLNEQFF
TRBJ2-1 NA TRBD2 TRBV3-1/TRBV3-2 TGTGCCAGCAGCCAAGATAGGTTAGCGGGGGGGCCATCCTCCTACAATGAGCAGTTCTTC CASSQDRLAGGPSSYNEQFF
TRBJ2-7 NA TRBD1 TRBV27 TGTGCCAGCAGCCCCATCGGGCAGGGGGCCTACGAGCAGTACTTC CASSPIGQGAYEQYF
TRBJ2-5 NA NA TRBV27 TGTGCCAGCAGTCAAACAGGGTTAGAGACCCAGTACTTC CASSQTGLETQYF
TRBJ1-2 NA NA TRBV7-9 TGTGCCAGCAGCACGGGACTCGACTATGGCTACACCTTC CASSTGLDYGYTF
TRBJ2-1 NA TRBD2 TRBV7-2 TGTGCCAGCAGGGGAGGGACTAGCGGGCCATTTCAGTTCTTC CASRGGTSGPFQFF